A selection of T cell receptor beta chains follows, all from one sample in a study of T cells in Graves' hyperthyroidism and ophthalmopathy. TCRdb analysed the multiplex PCR reads with MiXCR anew, one entry per CDR3 protein. The table includes about 570,000 distinct CDR3 sequences, roughly 15% detected once. Sequencing input: blood. The receptors were sampled from a woman aged 35 to 49 with Graves' hyperthyroidism. Each CDR3 is given with its conserved first and last residue. D genes are given only for firm matches. Some rows mark clone size as missing; the rest say once, few, many or name a class of expanded clone.

v_call	d_call	clone_size	j_call	cdr3_nt	cdr3_aa
TRBV28	TRBD1	many	TRBJ1-2	TGTGCCAGCAGTTCCGGACAGGGGTACGGCTACACCTTC	CASSSGQGYGYTF
TRBV3-1	-	many	TRBJ2-7	TGTGCCAGCAGCCAAACAGGTATCGAGCAGTACTTC	CASSQTGIEQYF
TRBV5-1	-	few	TRBJ1-6	TGCGCCAGCAGCTTTACCGGGCTTCATAATTCACCCCTCCACTTT	CASSFTGLHNSPLHF
TRBV2	-	many	TRBJ2-1	TGTGCCAGCAGTACCCCTGCAGTCTATGAGCAGTTCTTC	CASSTPAVYEQFF
TRBV3-1	TRBD2	few	TRBJ2-1	TGTGCCAGCACTTCAAGCGGGGGGCCCAATGAGCAGTTCTTC	CASTSSGGPNEQFF
TRBV20-1	TRBD1	-	TRBJ2-5	TGCAGTGCCCACGGGGTCAGGGGGCAAGAGACCCAGTACTTC	CSAHGVRGQETQYF
TRBV29-1	-	many	TRBJ2-5	TGCAGCGTTGAAGACGGCGGGGAGACCCAGTACTTC	CSVEDGGETQYF
TRBV28	-	-	TRBJ2-5	TGTGCCAGCAGTGACCTTGGGGAGACCCAGTACTTC	CASSDLGETQYF
TRBV6-1	-	-	TRBJ2-1	TGTGCCAGCAAAAGCGGTCGCTCCTACAATGAGCAGTTCTTC	CASKSGRSYNEQFF
TRBV6-1	-	many	TRBJ2-1	TGTGCCAGCAGTGATCCCGCGGGTCCCTACAATGAGCAGTTCTTC	CASSDPAGPYNEQFF
TRBV27	TRBD1	-	TRBJ1-2	TGTGCCAGCAGTTTATCCTTGGGACAGGGGGCCCGGGGCTACACCTTC	CASSLSLGQGARGYTF
TRBV27	-	many	TRBJ2-7	TGTGCCAGCAGGAGGCGCTCCTACGAGCAGTACTTC	CASRRRSYEQYF
TRBV2	-	many	TRBJ2-3	TGTGCCAGCAGTGAGACTCTAACAGATACGCAGTATTTT	CASSETLTDTQYF
TRBV12-3/TRBV12-4	-	few	TRBJ2-2	TGTGCCAGCAGTTTTCACACCGGGGAGCTGTTTTTT	CASSFHTGELFF
TRBV20-1	TRBD2	many	TRBJ2-7	TGCAGTGTCCTAAGCGGGAGCGGTCGCGAGCAGTACTTC	CSVLSGSGREQYF
TRBV12-3/TRBV12-4	TRBD1	many	TRBJ1-1	TGTGCCAGCAGTCCGACGACAGGGGCGAACACTGAAGCTTTCTTT	CASSPTTGANTEAFF
TRBV28	-	many	TRBJ2-7	TGTGCCAGCAGTGACTCCCAACTAGCTTACTACGAGCAGTACTTC	CASSDSQLAYYEQYF
TRBV5-8	-	many	TRBJ2-2	TGTGCCAGCAGCTCCTATCGTTCGAACACCGGGGAGCTGTTTTTT	CASSSYRSNTGELFF